This TCR beta chain was obtained from a study of T cells in Graves' hyperthyroidism and ophthalmopathy. About the research overall: Peripheral blood was collected at initial diagnosis, before any treatment.

What was amplified from RNA transcripts were TCR beta CDR3 regions. HTBI primers drove first-round RT-PCR of the TCR CDR3. Via MiXCR, TCRdb re-called the multiplex PCR reads, giving one row per CDR3 protein. The repertoire holds approximately 490,000 distinct CDR3 sequences, with around a fifth as singletons. Trimming cost V 6 bases and J 4 bases, with 15 bases left between them. This CDR3 is built from 14 residues. The V gene's germline CDR1 is SEHNR and CDR2 FQNEAQ (reference sequence). Ophthalmopathy cases scored 3 or more on the Clinical Activity Score and 4 or more on NOSPECS grade, with duration below 3 months. For the diagnoses, clinical symptoms, serum thyroxine and TRAb, thyroid ultrasound and orbital computed tomography were used.

The TCR was taken from a woman aged 70 to 79 with Graves' ophthalmopathy. V gene TRBV7-9 combines with J gene TRBJ2-5; weak D call: TRBD1 (8 bases). The sample comprised blood. The CDR3 DNA reads as TGTGCCAGCAGTAGGGGAGGGACAGGAGAGACCCAGTACTTC. As protein: CASSRGGTGETQYF.